Each of the 28 T cell receptor beta chains below was sequenced from the same sample in a study of T-cell reconstitution after alpha-beta-depleted transplantation in children (dated by TCRdb to about 2016). Taken with the paper, the label for treatment or condition translates to: allogeneic hematopoietic cell transplantation with graft depleted of TCRalphabeta T cells and CD19 B cells. Libraries were constructed by PCR. Sequencing took place on an Illumina HiSeq 2500. TCR libraries were prepared with molecular barcoding, using unique molecular identifiers to normalize TCRbeta repertoire quantification. Clones were called with MiXCR by TCRdb after fastp trimmed the public reads at Q25, and only in-frame beta chains were retained. Duplicate CDR3 protein sequences are folded into a single record with the most common DNA and genes. Recorded for this sample are some 830,000 distinct CDR3 sequences; 15% to 20% of them occurred a single time. Of the sample, under 6% falls within the top ten clones.

The sequenced sample was PBMCs, mostly from graft donor cells, obtained 360 days after TCRalphabeta/CD19-depleted stem cell transplant. Receptors originate from a male patient under 18 who had a stem cell transplant for acute lymphoblastic leukemia, so the T cells may come from the graft donor.

This chain joins TRBV10-3 and TRBJ2-3; 11 bases match TRBD2. The CDR3 is 16 residues long. Unmatched junction bases numbered 8, after V lost 5 bases and J lost 4 bases. Germline V lookup: CDR1 ENHRY, CDR2 SYGVKD. CDR3 sequence: CAISLAGGPSADTQYF. In DNA form, the CDR3 reads TGTGCCATCAGTTTAGCGGGAGGGCCGAGCGCAGATACGCAGTATTTT.

The chain carries TRBV5-4 and TRBJ2-5; TRBD1 matches at 8 bases. The junction had 8 bases not matched to a gene; V was cut back by 4 bases and J by 6 bases. CDR1 and CDR2 from the germline V gene are SGHNT and YYREEE (reference sequence). CDR3 length equals 14 residues. CDR3 amino acids: CASSTLTGVQTQYF. In nucleotides, the CDR3 is TGTGCCAGCAGCACATTGACAGGGGTGCAGACCCAGTACTTC.

Concerning this clonotype itself: At one of its ends the junction is not consistent with the germline gene, which may arise from a read error. The gene calls are TRBV5-5 and TRBJ1-1; possibly TRBD1 for D (6 bases). Germline V gives CDR1 SGHKS, CDR2 YYEKEE (reference sequence). CDR3 length: 14 amino acids. CDR3 loop: CANSWGHPNTEAFF. The CDR3 DNA sequence: TGTGCCAACAGCTGGGGACACCCGAACACTGAAGCTTTCTTT. Filled out from reference TRBV5-5 and TRBJ1-1, the complete variable domain reads DAGVTQSPTHLIKTRGQQVTLRCSPISGHKSVSWYQQVLGQGPQFIFQYYEKEERGRGNFPDRFSARQFPNYSSELNVNALLLGDSALYLCANSWGHPNTEAFFGQGTRLTVV.

This clonotype was counted between two and nine times. The chain carries TRBV27 and TRBJ2-7; D uncertain. V was pared by 4 bases and J by 1 base, with 14 bases between. The CDR3 totals 15 residues. Germline CDR1 MNHEY, CDR2 SMNVEV (reference sequence). Written as DNA, the CDR3 is TGTGCCAGCAGTTGGTTGCCTGTCGAATCCTACGAGCAGTACTTC. Protein product: CASSWLPVESYEQYF.

This clonotype was seen only a few times. The rearrangement links TRBV18 to TRBJ2-7, with a tentative D call TRBD1 (6 bases). The CDR3 consists of 15 residues. CDR1 is KGHSH, CDR2 LQKENI, per germline. Trimming cost V 5 bases and J 0 bases, with 14 bases left between them. The CDR3 nucleotides read TGTGCCAGCTCAGCATACAGGGATAACTCCTACGAGCAGTACTTC. This gives the protein CASSAYRDNSYEQYF.

The CDR3 nucleotides are TGTGCCAGCAGACACGACACAGGGAATGGCTACACCTTC. Its translation: CASRHDTGNGYTF. The chain uses TRBV7-6 and TRBJ1-2, with D perhaps TRBD1 (6 bases). Germline values: CDR1 SGHVS, CDR2 FNYEAQ. This CDR3 has 13 amino acids. Trimming took 6 bases from V and 6 from J, leaving 14 bases between them.

This clonotype has more than one count but fewer than ten. The V call is TRBV20-1, the J call TRBJ2-1; 11 bases fit TRBD2. Germline V lookup: CDR1 DFQATT, CDR2 SNEGSKA (reference sequence). The CDR3 sequence is 10 residues long. With 2 bases clipped from V and 15 bases from J, the junction kept 0 bases outside the gene matches. The CDR3 DNA sequence: TGCAGTGCTAGACTAGCGGGAGGGTTCTTC. Translating it yields CSARLAGGFF.

This clonotype was seen a few times. Germline is not matched at one junction end, which may reflect a read error. The chain carries TRBV10-3 and TRBJ2-2; TRBD1 aligns across 9 bases. There are 18 residues in the CDR3. Germline V lookup: CDR1 ENHRY, CDR2 SYGVKD. The CDR3 loop is CKPRDRVRDSANTGELFF. The CDR3 region has the DNA TGCAAACCCCGGGACAGGGTGCGAGACTCCGCGAACACCGGGGAGCTGTTTTTT.

V is TRBV7-9 and J is TRBJ2-5, with TRBD1 identical over 7 bases. The CDR3 sequence is 14 residues long. Germline V gene sequence: CDR1 SEHNR, CDR2 FQNEAQ (reference sequence). V gave up 2 bases and J gave up 5 bases; unmatched junction bases: 5. CDR3 sequence reads: CASSLQGGWETQYF. The CDR3 DNA sequence: TGTGCCAGCAGCTTACAAGGGGGCTGGGAGACCCAGTACTTC.

This clonotype was detected ten times or more. The chain is built from TRBV2 and TRBJ2-1; D unresolved. Per the germline V gene, CDR1 is SNHLY and CDR2 is FYNNEI. The CDR3 spans 13 residues. Between the trimmed V and J ends, which lost 7 bases and 0 bases, there was a span of 7 bases. This CDR3 is CASTRSSYNEQFF. The CDR3 DNA sequence: TGTGCCAGCACCCGGAGCTCCTACAATGAGCAGTTCTTC.

This clonotype was counted ten times or more. The V call is TRBV19, the J call TRBJ2-1, with 10 positions matching TRBD2. The CDR3 sequence is 15 residues long. With V trimmed by 9 bases and J by 4 bases, 9 bases remained unmatched. Germline assignment: CDR1 LNHDA and CDR2 SQIVND (reference sequence). CDR3 region: CASSIAGGPYNEQFF. CDR3 in DNA: TGTGCCAGCAGCATAGCGGGAGGCCCTTACAATGAGCAGTTCTTC.

The gene calls are TRBV7-9 and TRBJ2-1, with 7 positions matching TRBD2. Trimming removed 5 bases from V and 4 bases from J; junction bases left unmatched: 14. Per the germline V gene, CDR1 is SEHNR and CDR2 is FQNEAQ (reference sequence). The CDR3 loop spans 17 amino acids. DNA of the CDR3: TGTGCCAGCAGCCCCTTCGTTGGGCCTAGCGGTTACAATGAGCAGTTCTTC. This gives the protein CASSPFVGPSGYNEQFF.

The J gene is TRBJ2-3, the V gene TRBV2, with D maybe TRBD1 (6 bases). V was shortened by 0 bases and J by 2 bases, with 12 bases between the two germline ends. The CDR3 has 16 residues. Germline V gene data show CDR1 as SNHLY and CDR2 as FYNNEI. CDR3 nucleotides: TGTGCCAGCAGTGAAGCGGGGACAAGACTCACAGATACGCAGTATTTT. The encoded protein is CASSEAGTRLTDTQYF.

The sample holds a few counts of this clonotype. The rearrangement links TRBV27 to TRBJ1-1; D uncertain. V was cut by 6 bases and J by 1 base, with 12 bases left in between. The CDR3 contains 14 residues. CDR1 MNHEY and CDR2 SMNVEV come from the germline V gene (reference sequence). The CDR3 reads CASRFRNSNTEAFF. CDR3 nucleotide sequence: TGTGCCAGCAGGTTCAGGAATTCGAACACTGAAGCTTTCTTT.

This clonotype was observed a few times. The rearrangement uses TRBV5-1 and TRBJ2-3; the D gene is possibly TRBD2 (6 bases). This CDR3 has 13 residues. The V and J ends lost 6 bases and 2 bases respectively, with 10 bases between them. Looked up from germline, CDR1 is SGHRS and CDR2 is YFSETQ. Here the CDR3 DNA reads TGCGCCAGCACTCTAGCGAACACAGATACGCAGTATTTT. This codes for CASTLANTDTQYF.

Only a few counts were recorded for this clonotype. The V and J genes are TRBV4-2 and TRBJ1-2, with D hard to call. This CDR3 region has 12 residues. From germline, CDR1 is LGHNA and CDR2 YNFKEQ. V gave up 4 bases and J gave up 3 bases, with 6 bases separating them. The CDR3 spells CASSLNDYGYTF. CDR3 nucleotide sequence: TGTGCCAGCAGCCTGAATGACTATGGCTACACCTTC.

This clonotype has at least ten counts. V and J are TRBV29-1 and TRBJ1-1, with D perhaps matching TRBD1 (5 bases). V dropped 6 bases and J dropped 1 base, with 6 bases sitting between them. In germline, CDR1 is SQVTM, CDR2 ANQGSEA. This CDR3 spans 11 amino acids. In DNA form, the CDR3 reads TGCAGCGTGACAGCGAACACTGAAGCTTTCTTT. As protein: CSVTANTEAFF.

This clonotype has just a few counts. The rearrangement joins TRBV27 to TRBJ2-7, with a weak D call TRBD2 (5 bases). The V gene lost 9 bases and the J gene lost 6 bases, with 24 bases spanning the gap. The CDR3 sequence is 15 residues long. Looked up from germline, CDR1 is MNHEY and CDR2 is SMNVEV (reference sequence). CDR3 sequence: CASTPLMVATGEQYF. The DNA for the CDR3 is TGTGCCAGTACCCCCCTGATGGTAGCGACGGGCGAGCAGTACTTC.

This sequence joins TRBV12-3 or TRBV12-4 and TRBJ2-1, with a weak D call TRBD2 (6 bases). Trimming removed 7 bases from V and 6 bases from J, with 16 bases in between. The CDR3 has 14 residues. CDR3 protein: CASTISGLSNEQFF. DNA for the CDR3: TGTGCCAGCACTATAAGCGGGCTTAGCAATGAGCAGTTCTTC.

This clonotype has just a few counts. The rearrangement uses TRBV7-2 and TRBJ2-7, with 7 bases fitting TRBD1. The ends lost 5 bases at V and 0 bases at J; junction bases unmatched: 4. CDR3 length equals 14 residues. Germline V gene lookup returns CDR1 SGHTA and CDR2 FQGNSA. CDR3 nucleotides: TGTGCCAGCAGCATGTGGGACAGCTCCTACGAGCAGTACTTC. This encodes CASSMWDSSYEQYF.

The chain combines TRBV12-3 or TRBV12-4 with TRBJ2-7; 14 bases are shared with TRBD2. V shed 3 bases and J 3 bases; nucleotides not matched to a gene: 7. CDR3 size: 17 residues. CDR3 sequence (DNA): TGTGCCAGCAGTTTTATCCAGACTAGCGGGAGGGTCTACGAGCAGTACTTC. Protein: CASSFIQTSGRVYEQYF.

This clonotype was detected many times. The chain links TRBV29-1 to TRBJ2-7; weak D call: TRBD2 (6 bases). V was cut by 4 bases and J by 0 bases, with 10 bases left in between. The CDR3 contains 13 residues. Germline CDR1 is SQVTM and CDR2 is ANQGSEA. CDR3 sequence: CSVGSGSSYEQYF. Written as DNA, the CDR3 is TGCAGCGTTGGGAGCGGGTCCTCCTACGAGCAGTACTTC.

The chain recombines TRBV12-3 or TRBV12-4 with TRBJ1-1, with D possibly TRBD1 on 6 matching bases. V was trimmed by 7 bases and J by 2 bases, leaving 14 bases between them. This CDR3 is built from 14 residues. CDR3 nucleotide sequence: TGTGCCAGCACCTTAACAGGGATTAACACTGAAGCTTTCTTT. Translating gives CASTLTGINTEAFF.

This clonotype was seen repeatedly, ten times or more. The chain links TRBV4-2 to TRBJ2-3, with a possible D match to TRBD2 (6 bases). The CDR3 is 16 amino acids. V was pared by 1 base and J by 5 bases, with 16 bases between. Germline V gene sequence: CDR1 LGHNA, CDR2 YNFKEQ. Here the CDR3 DNA reads TGTGCCAGCAGCCAAGGGACGGGACTGGCGCTAGATACGCAGTATTTT. Translated: CASSQGTGLALDTQYF.

The chain couples TRBV5-1 to TRBJ2-1; 7 bases fit TRBD2. This CDR3 comprises 14 residues. J lost 9 bases, V lost 4 bases, and 10 bases had no gene match. The germline CDR1 and CDR2 sequences are SGHRS and YFSETQ. This CDR3 reads CASSDLGGRAEQFF. CDR3 DNA: TGCGCCAGCAGCGACTTGGGAGGGCGAGCTGAGCAGTTCTTC.

The rearrangement joins TRBV13 to TRBJ2-3; the match to TRBD2 covers 12 bases. CDR3 size: 23 residues. Losses at the gene ends were 7 bases for V and 3 bases for J; bases not matched to a gene: 29. Germline V gene data show CDR1 as PRHDT and CDR2 as FYEKMQ (reference sequence). This chain's CDR3 is CASILGPGQKRTSGVGATDTQYF. In DNA, the CDR3 is TGTGCCAGCATCCTCGGCCCGGGACAGAAGAGGACTAGCGGGGTAGGAGCTACAGATACGCAGTATTTT.

This clonotype was seen a handful of times. The chain links TRBV18 to TRBJ2-7; weak D call: TRBD1 (5 bases). The CDR3 sequence is 14 residues long. The V end lost 6 bases, the J end lost 0 bases, and 12 bases lay between the germline ends. Germline V gene sequence: CDR1 KGHSH, CDR2 LQKENI. The CDR3 protein is CASSSTAFSYEQYF. The CDR3 DNA follows: TGTGCCAGCTCCTCGACAGCTTTCTCCTACGAGCAGTACTTC.

This clonotype has more than one count but fewer than ten. The chain links TRBV20-1 to TRBJ2-1; D not resolved. This CDR3 region has 14 residues. Germline V CDR1 and CDR2: DFQATT, SNEGSKA (reference sequence). Trimming left V 4 bases short and J 0 bases short, with 10 bases between. The CDR3 DNA sequence: TGCAGTGCTACCGAACTGAGCTCCTACAATGAGCAGTTCTTC. It specifies CSATELSSYNEQFF.